The 22 T cell receptor beta chains given below trace back to one sample, sequenced in a study of T cell changes during pregnancy in multiple sclerosis. TCRdb keeps only in-frame clones here, not all; method: immunoSEQ multiplex PCR. The sample consists of over 55,000 clones, 70% to 90% of them appearing once. Sample: peripheral blood, taken in the first trimester of pregnancy. The receptors come from a female donor with multiple sclerosis, enrolled in a pregnancy study.

The J gene is TRBJ2-7, the V gene TRBV27; D is unresolved. This CDR3 spans 13 amino acids. Germline V gene sequence: CDR1 MNHEY, CDR2 SMNVEV (reference sequence). The V end lost 10 bases, the J end lost 5 bases, and 18 bases lay between the germline ends. CDR3: CATQSGFLNEQYF. The CDR3 DNA reads as TGTGCCACCCAGTCGGGTTTTTTAAACGAGCAGTACTTC.

The chain couples TRBV7-2 to TRBJ2-3; 7 bases are a match to TRBD1. The CDR3 totals 12 residues. V was clipped by 3 bases and J by 7 bases; unmatched bases: 1. The V gene's germline CDR1 is SGHTA and CDR2 FQGNSA. The DNA of the CDR3 is TGTGCCAGCAGCTTGGACAGGTATACGCAGTATTTT. It yields the protein CASSLDRYTQYF. Full variable domain (missing parts from reference TRBV7-2 and TRBJ2-3): GAGVSQSPSNKVTEKGKDVELRCDPISGHTALYWYRQSLGQGLEFLIYFQGNSAPDKSGLPSDRFSAERTGGSVSTLTIQRTQQEDSAVYLCASSLDRYTQYFGPGTRLTVL.

The genes are TRBV6-5 and TRBJ1-1, with TRBD1 matching 9 bases. Losses at the gene ends were 6 bases for V and 3 bases for J; bases not matched to a gene: 8. There are 15 residues in the CDR3. CDR1 MNHEY and CDR2 SVGAGI come from the germline V gene. CDR3 protein: CASRLTGQGDTEAFF. The CDR3 DNA sequence: TGTGCCAGCAGACTAACGGGACAGGGTGACACTGAAGCTTTCTTT.

The chain is built from TRBV6-5 and TRBJ1-2; a weak D match, TRBD1 (6 bases). CDR3 size: 13 residues. V lost 2 bases and J 7 bases, leaving 11 bases between the germline ends. Germline V gene data show CDR1 as MNHEY and CDR2 as SVGAGI. CDR3 nucleotides: TGTGCCAGCAGTTACCAGGGGCTGGGTGGCTACACCTTC. It encodes CASSYQGLGGYTF.

The gene calls are TRBV11-2 and TRBJ2-1; TRBD2 might be the D (6 bases). There are 13 residues in the CDR3. V was shortened by 5 bases and J by 5 bases, with 10 bases between the two germline ends. Germline V gene lookup returns CDR1 SGHAT and CDR2 FQNNGV. The CDR3 DNA sequence: TGTGCCAGCAGCCCTCGACTAGACAATGAGCAGTTCTTC. Protein product: CASSPRLDNEQFF.

The rearrangement uses TRBV6-7 and TRBJ1-1; D is possibly TRBD1 (5 bases). TRBV6-7 has ORF status, its function being uncertain. Between the trimmed V and J ends, which lost 3 bases and 0 bases, there was a span of 14 bases. The CDR3 runs to 16 residues. The DNA of the CDR3 is TGTGCCAGCAGTTATTCAGGGCAGATCATGAACACTGAAGCTTTCTTT. This sequence encodes CASSYSGQIMNTEAFF.

DNA for the CDR3: TGTGCCAGCAGCTTAAATGGAGGGTCTTACCAAGAGACCCAGTACTTC. It translates to CASSLNGGSYQETQYF. The rearrangement joins TRBV7-3 to TRBJ2-5; maybe TRBD2 (6 bases). Germline V gene lookup returns CDR1 SGHTA and CDR2 FQGTGA. The CDR3 contains 16 residues. With 1 base removed from V and 0 bases from J, the gap between germline ends came to 12 bases. Looking up the rest from reference TRBV7-3 and TRBJ2-5 gives the full variable domain: GAGVSQTPSNKVTEKGKYVELRCDPISGHTALYWYRQSLGQGPEFLIYFQGTGAADDSGLPNDRFFAVRPEGSVSTLKIQRTERGDSAVYLCASSLNGGSYQETQYFGPGTRLLVL.

In this sample, this clone turned up once. The chain links TRBV6-5 to TRBJ2-3; a possible D gene is TRBD2 (5 bases). V was clipped by 6 bases and J by 1 base, with 14 bases between them. The germline gives CDR1 MNHEY, CDR2 SVGAGI. The CDR3 has 15 residues. The CDR3 loop is CASSPAEAGTDTQYF. CDR3 sequence (DNA): TGTGCCAGCAGCCCCGCGGAGGCTGGCACAGATACGCAGTATTTT.

In this sample, this clone turned up once. The rearrangement uses TRBV5-1 and TRBJ2-2; 7 nucleotides line up with TRBD1. The CDR3 has 15 residues. V was pared by 2 bases and J by 5 bases, with 6 bases of the junction left unmatched. CDR1 and CDR2 from the germline V gene are SGHRS and YFSETQ. For the CDR3, the DNA is TGCGCCAGCAGCTTACGACCAGGGGGAACCGGGGAGCTGTTTTTT. This sequence encodes CASSLRPGGTGELFF.

The V call is TRBV11-3, the J call TRBJ1-1, with 11 nucleotides matching TRBD1. The CDR3 covers 14 residues. Germline assignment: CDR1 SGHNT and CDR2 YENEEA. Trimming took 5 bases from V and 5 from J; bases not matched to a gene: 4. DNA for the CDR3: TGTGCCAGCAGCCCGGACAGGGGGCTAACTGAAGCTTTCTTT. As protein: CASSPDRGLTEAFF.

The CDR3 is CASNTGTGGYEQYF. Written as DNA, the CDR3 is TGTGCCAGCAACACCGGGACAGGGGGGTACGAGCAGTACTTC. The chain couples TRBV6-5 to TRBJ2-7, with 11 nucleotides matching TRBD1. Germline values: CDR1 MNHEY, CDR2 SVGAGI. The CDR3 sequence is 14 residues long. The V gene end was trimmed by 7 bases and the J gene end by 4 bases; junction bases not matched to a gene: 6.

This chain links TRBV18 with TRBJ1-2, with 8 positions matching TRBD1. Looked up from germline, CDR1 is KGHSH and CDR2 is LQKENI. With 0 bases clipped from V and 6 bases from J, the junction kept 12 bases outside the gene matches. CDR3 length equals 17 residues. The CDR3 is CASSPPSRTGSMNGYTF. The CDR3 nucleotides are TGTGCCAGCTCACCACCTTCTCGGACAGGGTCTATGAATGGCTACACCTTC.

This clone has a single count. The chain joins TRBV10-3 to TRBJ2-1; 11 nucleotides agree with TRBD2. With 10 bases clipped from V and 0 bases from J, the junction kept 14 bases outside the gene matches. The length of the CDR3 is 18 residues. The germline gives CDR1 ENHRY, CDR2 SYGVKD. The chain's CDR3 is CATAWLAGGPSSYNEQFF. CDR3 nucleotides: TGTGCCACCGCATGGCTAGCGGGAGGCCCGAGCTCCTACAATGAGCAGTTCTTC.

J is TRBJ1-2 and V is TRBV19; tentative D call: TRBD1 (5 bases). Trimming stripped 0 bases from V and 2 bases from J, with 7 bases between. The germline V gene encodes CDR1 LNHDA and CDR2 SQIVND (reference sequence). The CDR3 is made up of 14 amino acids. CDR3 DNA sequence: TGTGCCAGTAGTATAGATCCAGGGAACTATGGCTACACCTTC. Its protein product is CASSIDPGNYGYTF.

CDR3 in DNA: TGTGCCAGCACGAGGCAGGGGAACACTGAAGCTTTCTTT. Encoded protein: CASTRQGNTEAFF. This chain uses TRBV6-1 with TRBJ1-1, with D maybe TRBD1 (5 bases). CDR3 length equals 13 residues. V lost 7 bases to trimming and J lost 1 base, with 10 bases between them. Germline V gene lookup returns CDR1 MNHNS and CDR2 SASEGT.

The chain couples TRBV6-6 to TRBJ2-3; tentative D call: TRBD1 (6 bases). This CDR3 has 11 residues. The germline CDR1 and CDR2 sequences are MNHNY and SVGAGI (reference sequence). Trimming left V 8 bases short and J 4 bases short, with 7 bases between. The CDR3 here is CASEGADTQYF. DNA of the CDR3: TGTGCCAGCGAGGGGGCAGATACGCAGTATTTT.

The J gene is TRBJ2-7, the V gene TRBV29-1; 9 bases agree with TRBD2. CDR1 is SQVTM, CDR2 ANQGSEA, per germline. This CDR3 is 12 amino acids long. With 6 bases clipped from V and 6 bases from J, the junction kept 6 bases outside the gene matches. The CDR3, as DNA: TGCAGCGTGCCTAGCGGGAATGGCGAGCAGTACTTC. This gives the protein CSVPSGNGEQYF.

This clone was seen a single time. The chain recombines TRBV5-1 with TRBJ2-7; 9 bases fit TRBD1. The CDR3 runs to 13 residues. Germline V gene sequence: CDR1 SGHRS, CDR2 YFSETQ. V trimming: 0 bases; J trimming: 6 bases; junction bases outside the gene matches: 1. CDR3: CASSLGQGGEQYF. The DNA for the CDR3 is TGCGCCAGCAGCTTGGGACAGGGGGGCGAGCAGTACTTC.

CDR3 coding DNA: TGTGCCAGTAGTATGCGGGGGACAGGGTATAGATACACTGAAGCTTTCTTT. It specifies CASSMRGTGYRYTEAFF. This chain joins TRBV19 and TRBJ1-1; TRBD1 agrees at 9 bases. Germline-derived CDR1 and CDR2 are LNHDA and SQIVND (reference sequence). The CDR3 length is 17 residues. V lost 3 bases and J lost 3; bases outside the gene matches: 11. Variable domain in full (rest from reference TRBV19 and TRBJ1-1): DGGITQSPKYLFRKEGQNVTLSCEQNLNHDAMYWYRQDPGQGLRLIYYSQIVNDFQKGDIAEGYSVSREKKESFPLTVTSAQKNPTAFYLCASSMRGTGYRYTEAFFGQGTRLTVV.

The chain recombines TRBV7-9 with TRBJ2-5, with 11 bases aligning to TRBD1. The J segment lost 4 bases and the V segment lost 0 bases, leaving 7 bases of the junction unmatched. Germline V gives CDR1 SEHNR, CDR2 FQNEAQ (reference sequence). This CDR3 region has 17 residues. Here the CDR3 reads CASSLATGTGGTETQYF. The CDR3 DNA follows: TGTGCCAGCAGCTTAGCCACCGGGACAGGGGGGACAGAGACCCAGTACTTC.

This clone was recorded once. CDR3 sequence: CASEAAGELFF. Here the CDR3 DNA reads TGTGCCAGCGAGGCCGCCGGGGAGCTGTTTTTT. This sequence joins TRBV6-1 and TRBJ2-2; D gene uncertain. Trimming took off 8 bases at V and 6 bases at J, with 7 bases between the two ends. Germline values: CDR1 MNHNS, CDR2 SASEGT. This CDR3 comprises 11 residues.

This clone was counted only a few times. This chain links TRBV19 with TRBJ2-7, with 8 positions matching TRBD1. The CDR3 covers 16 residues. V shed 6 bases and J 1 base; nucleotides not matched to a gene: 11. CDR1 and CDR2 (germline): LNHDA, SQIVND (reference sequence). The CDR3 bases are TGTGCCAGTAGAAGCAATGGACAGGGTCAATCCTACGAGCAGTACTTC. Its translation is CASRSNGQGQSYEQYF.